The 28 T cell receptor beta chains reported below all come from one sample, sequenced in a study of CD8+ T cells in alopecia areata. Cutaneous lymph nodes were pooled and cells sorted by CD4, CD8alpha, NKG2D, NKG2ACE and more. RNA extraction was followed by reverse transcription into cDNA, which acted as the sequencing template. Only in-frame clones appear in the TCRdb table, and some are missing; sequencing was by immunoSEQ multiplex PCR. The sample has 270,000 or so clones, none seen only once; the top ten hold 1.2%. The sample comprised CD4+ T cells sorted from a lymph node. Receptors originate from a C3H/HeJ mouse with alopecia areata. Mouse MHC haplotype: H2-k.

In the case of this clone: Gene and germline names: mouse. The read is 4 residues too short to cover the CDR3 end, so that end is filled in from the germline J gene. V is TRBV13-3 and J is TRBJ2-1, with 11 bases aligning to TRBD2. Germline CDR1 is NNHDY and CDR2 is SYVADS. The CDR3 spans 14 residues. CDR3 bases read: TGTGCCAGCAGTGGGCACTGGGGGGGCGCT. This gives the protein CASSGHWGGA. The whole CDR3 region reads CASSGHWGGAEQFF.

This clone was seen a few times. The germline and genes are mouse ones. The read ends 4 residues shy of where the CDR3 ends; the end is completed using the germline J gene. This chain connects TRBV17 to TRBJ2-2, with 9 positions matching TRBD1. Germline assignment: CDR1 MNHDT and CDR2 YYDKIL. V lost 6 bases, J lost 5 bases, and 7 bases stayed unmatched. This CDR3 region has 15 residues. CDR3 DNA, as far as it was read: TGTGCTAGCAGGCCCCGGGACAGGGAGACCGGG. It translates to CASRPRDRETG. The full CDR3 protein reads CASRPRDRETGQLYF.

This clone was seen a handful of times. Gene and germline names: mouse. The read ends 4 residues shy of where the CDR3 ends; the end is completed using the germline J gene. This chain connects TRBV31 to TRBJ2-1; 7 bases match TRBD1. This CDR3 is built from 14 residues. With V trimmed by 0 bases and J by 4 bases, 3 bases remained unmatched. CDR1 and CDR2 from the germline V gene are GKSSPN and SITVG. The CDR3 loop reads CAWSLRDRYAEQFF. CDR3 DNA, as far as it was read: TGTGCCTGGAGTCTCCGGGACAGATATGCT. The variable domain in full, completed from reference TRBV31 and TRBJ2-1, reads AQTIHQWPVAEIKAVGSPLSLGCTIKGKSSPNLYWYWQATGGTLQQLFYSITVGQVESVVQLNLSASRPKDDQFILSTEKLLLSHSGFYLCAWSLRDRYAEQFFGPGTRLTVL.

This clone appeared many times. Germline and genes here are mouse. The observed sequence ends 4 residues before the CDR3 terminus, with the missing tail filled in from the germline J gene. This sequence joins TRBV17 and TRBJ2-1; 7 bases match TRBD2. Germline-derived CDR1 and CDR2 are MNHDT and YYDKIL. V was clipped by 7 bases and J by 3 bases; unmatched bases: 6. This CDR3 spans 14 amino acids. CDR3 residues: CASNKRLGYAEQFF. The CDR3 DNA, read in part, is TGTGCTAGCAACAAGAGACTGGGCTATGCT.

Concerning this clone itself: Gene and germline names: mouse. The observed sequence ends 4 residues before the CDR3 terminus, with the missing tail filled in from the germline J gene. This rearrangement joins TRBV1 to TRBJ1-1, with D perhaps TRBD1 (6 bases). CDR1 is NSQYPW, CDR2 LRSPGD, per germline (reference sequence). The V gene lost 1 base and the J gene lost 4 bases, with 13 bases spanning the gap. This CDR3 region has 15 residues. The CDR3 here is CTCSAAEGGATEVFF. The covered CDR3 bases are TGCACCTGCAGTGCAGCCGAGGGGGGGGCCACA.

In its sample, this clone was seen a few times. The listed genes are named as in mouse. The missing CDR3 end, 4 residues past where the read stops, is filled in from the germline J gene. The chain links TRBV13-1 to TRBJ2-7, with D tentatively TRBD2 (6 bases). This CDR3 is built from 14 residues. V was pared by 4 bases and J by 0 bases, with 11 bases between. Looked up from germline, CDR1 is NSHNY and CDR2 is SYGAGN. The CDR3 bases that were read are TGTGCCAGCAGTTCGGGACTTAGCTCCTAT. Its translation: CASSSGLSSY. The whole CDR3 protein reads CASSSGLSSYEQYF.

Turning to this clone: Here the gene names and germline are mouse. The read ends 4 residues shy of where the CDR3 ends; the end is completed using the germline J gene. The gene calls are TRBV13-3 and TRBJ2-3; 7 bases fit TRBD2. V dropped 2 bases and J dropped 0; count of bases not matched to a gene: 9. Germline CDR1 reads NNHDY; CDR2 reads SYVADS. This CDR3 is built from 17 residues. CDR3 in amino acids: CASSESRLGSSAETLYF. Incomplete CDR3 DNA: TGTGCCAGCAGTGAGTCTCGACTGGGCTCTAGTGCAGAA.

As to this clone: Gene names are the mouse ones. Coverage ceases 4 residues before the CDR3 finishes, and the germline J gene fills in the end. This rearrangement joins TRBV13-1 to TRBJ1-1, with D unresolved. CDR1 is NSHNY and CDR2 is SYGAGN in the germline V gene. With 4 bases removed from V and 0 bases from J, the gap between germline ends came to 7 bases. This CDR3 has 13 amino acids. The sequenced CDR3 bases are TGTGCCAGCAGTCCACTTGCAAACACA. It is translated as CASSPLANT. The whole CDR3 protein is CASSPLANTEVFF.

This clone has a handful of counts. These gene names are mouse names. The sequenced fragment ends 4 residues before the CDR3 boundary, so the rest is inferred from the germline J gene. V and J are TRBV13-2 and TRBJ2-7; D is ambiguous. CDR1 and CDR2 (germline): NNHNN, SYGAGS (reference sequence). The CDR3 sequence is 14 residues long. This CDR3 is CASGDAQWIHEQYF. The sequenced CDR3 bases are TGTGCCAGCGGTGATGCACAGTGGATCCAT.

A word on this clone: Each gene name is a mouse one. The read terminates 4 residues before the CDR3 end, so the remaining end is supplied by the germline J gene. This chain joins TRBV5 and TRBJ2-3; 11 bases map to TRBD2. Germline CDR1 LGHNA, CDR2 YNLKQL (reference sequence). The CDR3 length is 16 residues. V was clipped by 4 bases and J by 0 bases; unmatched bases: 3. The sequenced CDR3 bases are TGTGCCAGCAGCCCGGACTGGGGGGATAGTGCAGAA. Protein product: CASSPDWGDSAE. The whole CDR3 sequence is CASSPDWGDSAETLYF.

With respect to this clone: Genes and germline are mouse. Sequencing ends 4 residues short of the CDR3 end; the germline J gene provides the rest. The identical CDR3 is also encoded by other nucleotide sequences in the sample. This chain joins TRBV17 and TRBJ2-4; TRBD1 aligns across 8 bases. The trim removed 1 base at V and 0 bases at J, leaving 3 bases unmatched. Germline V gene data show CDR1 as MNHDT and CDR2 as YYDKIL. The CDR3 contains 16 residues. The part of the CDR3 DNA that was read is TGTGCTAGCAGTAGAGGGACAGGGTCGAGTCAAAAC. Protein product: CASSRGTGSSQN. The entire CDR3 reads CASSRGTGSSQNTLYF.

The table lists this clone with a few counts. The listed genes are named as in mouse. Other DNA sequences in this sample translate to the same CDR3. The CDR3: CASSGGQANSDYTF. Partial CDR3 DNA: TGTGCCAGCAGTGGAGGACAGGCAAACTCC. The rearrangement uses TRBV13-1 and TRBJ1-2, with 7 bases lining up with TRBD1. Read sequence stops 4 residues before the CDR3 end, and the germline J gene provides the missing end. Germline CDR1 and CDR2: NSHNY and SYGAGN. CDR3 size: 14 residues. With 3 bases clipped from V and 0 bases from J, the junction kept 2 bases outside the gene matches.

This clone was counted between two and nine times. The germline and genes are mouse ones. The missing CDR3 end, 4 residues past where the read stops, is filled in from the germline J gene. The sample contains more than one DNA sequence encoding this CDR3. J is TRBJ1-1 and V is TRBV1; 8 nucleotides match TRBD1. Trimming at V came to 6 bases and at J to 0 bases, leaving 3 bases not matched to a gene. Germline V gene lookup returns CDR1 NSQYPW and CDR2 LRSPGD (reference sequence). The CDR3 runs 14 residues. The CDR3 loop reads CTCSPQGANTEVFF. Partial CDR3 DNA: TGCACCTGCAGCCCACAGGGGGCAAACACA.

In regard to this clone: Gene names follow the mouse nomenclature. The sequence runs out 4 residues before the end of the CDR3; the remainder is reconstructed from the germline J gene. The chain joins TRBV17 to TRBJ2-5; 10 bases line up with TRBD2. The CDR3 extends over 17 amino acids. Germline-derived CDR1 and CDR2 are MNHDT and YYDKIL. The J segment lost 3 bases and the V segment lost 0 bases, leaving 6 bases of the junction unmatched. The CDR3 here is CASSRDLRLGGQDTQYF. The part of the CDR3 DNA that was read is TGTGCTAGCAGTAGAGATTTAAGACTGGGGGGACAAGAC.

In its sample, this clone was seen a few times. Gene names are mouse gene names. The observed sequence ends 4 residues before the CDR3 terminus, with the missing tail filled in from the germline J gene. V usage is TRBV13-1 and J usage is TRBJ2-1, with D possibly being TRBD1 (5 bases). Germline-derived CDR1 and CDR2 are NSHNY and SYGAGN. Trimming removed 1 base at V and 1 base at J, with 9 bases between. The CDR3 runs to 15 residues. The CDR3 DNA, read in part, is TGTGCCAGCAGTGATCCCCCAGGGAACTATGCT. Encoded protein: CASSDPPGNYA. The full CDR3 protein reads CASSDPPGNYAEQFF.

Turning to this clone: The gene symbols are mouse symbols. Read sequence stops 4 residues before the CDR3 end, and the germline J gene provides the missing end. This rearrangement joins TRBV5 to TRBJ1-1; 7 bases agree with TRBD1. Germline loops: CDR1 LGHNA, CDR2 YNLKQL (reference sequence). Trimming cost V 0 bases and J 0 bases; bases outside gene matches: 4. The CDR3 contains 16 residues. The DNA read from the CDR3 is TGTGCCAGCAGCCAAGATCGCAGGGGGGCAAACACA. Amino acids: CASSQDRRGANT. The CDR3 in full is CASSQDRRGANTEVFF.

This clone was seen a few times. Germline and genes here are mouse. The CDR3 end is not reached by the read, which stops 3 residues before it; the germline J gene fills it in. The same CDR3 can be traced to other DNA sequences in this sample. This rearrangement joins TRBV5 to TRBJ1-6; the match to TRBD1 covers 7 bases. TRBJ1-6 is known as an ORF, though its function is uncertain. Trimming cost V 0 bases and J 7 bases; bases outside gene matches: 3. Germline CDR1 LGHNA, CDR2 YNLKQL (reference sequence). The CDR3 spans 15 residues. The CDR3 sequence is CASSQDDRDNSPLYF. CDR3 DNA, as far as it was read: TGTGCCAGCAGCCAAGACGACAGGGACAATTCGCCC.

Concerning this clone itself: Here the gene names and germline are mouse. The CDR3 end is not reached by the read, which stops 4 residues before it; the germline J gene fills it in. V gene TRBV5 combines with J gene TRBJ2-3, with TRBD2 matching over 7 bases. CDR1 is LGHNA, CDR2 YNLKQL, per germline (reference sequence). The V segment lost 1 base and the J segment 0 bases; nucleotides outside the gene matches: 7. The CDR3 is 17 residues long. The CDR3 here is CASSQARGGSSAETLYF. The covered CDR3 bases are TGTGCCAGCAGCCAAGCCCGGGGGGGTTCTAGTGCAGAA.

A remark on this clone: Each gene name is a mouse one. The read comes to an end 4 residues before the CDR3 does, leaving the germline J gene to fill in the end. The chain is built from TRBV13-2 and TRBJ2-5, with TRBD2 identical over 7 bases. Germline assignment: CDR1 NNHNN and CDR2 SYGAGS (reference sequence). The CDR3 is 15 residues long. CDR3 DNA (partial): TGTGCCAGCGGTGATGCTTGGGGGGTCGGGGAC. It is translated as CASGDAWGVGD. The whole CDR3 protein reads CASGDAWGVGDTQYF.

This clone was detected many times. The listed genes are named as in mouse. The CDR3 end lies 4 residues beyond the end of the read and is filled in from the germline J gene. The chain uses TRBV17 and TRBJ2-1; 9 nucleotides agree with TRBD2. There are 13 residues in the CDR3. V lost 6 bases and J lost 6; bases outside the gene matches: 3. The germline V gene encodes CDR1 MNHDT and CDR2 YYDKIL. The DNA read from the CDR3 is TGTGCTAGCAGAAACTGGGGGGCTGCT. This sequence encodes CASRNWGAA. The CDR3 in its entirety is CASRNWGAAEQFF.

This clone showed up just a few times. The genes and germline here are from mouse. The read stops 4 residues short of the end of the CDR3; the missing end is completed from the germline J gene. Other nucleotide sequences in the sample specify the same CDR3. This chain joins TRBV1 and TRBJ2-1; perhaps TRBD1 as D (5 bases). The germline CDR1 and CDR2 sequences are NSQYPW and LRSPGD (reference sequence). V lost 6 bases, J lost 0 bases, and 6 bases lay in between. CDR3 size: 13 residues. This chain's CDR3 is CTCRDNNYAEQFF. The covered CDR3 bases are TGCACCTGCAGGGACAATAACTATGCT.

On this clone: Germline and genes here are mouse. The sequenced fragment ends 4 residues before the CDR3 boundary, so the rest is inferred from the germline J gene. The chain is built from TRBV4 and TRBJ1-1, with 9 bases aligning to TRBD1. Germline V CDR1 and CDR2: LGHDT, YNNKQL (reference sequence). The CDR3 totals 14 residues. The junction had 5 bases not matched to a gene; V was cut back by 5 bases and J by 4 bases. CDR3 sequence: CASSIQGAGTEVFF. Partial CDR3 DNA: TGTGCCAGCAGCATACAGGGGGCGGGCACA.

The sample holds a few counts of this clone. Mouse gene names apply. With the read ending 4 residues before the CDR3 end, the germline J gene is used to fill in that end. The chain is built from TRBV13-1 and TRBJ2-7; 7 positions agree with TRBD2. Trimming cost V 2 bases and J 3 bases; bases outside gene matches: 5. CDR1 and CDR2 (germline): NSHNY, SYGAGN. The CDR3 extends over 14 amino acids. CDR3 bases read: TGTGCCAGCAGTGAAACTTCTGGGGGCTAT. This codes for CASSETSGGY. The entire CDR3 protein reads CASSETSGGYEQYF.

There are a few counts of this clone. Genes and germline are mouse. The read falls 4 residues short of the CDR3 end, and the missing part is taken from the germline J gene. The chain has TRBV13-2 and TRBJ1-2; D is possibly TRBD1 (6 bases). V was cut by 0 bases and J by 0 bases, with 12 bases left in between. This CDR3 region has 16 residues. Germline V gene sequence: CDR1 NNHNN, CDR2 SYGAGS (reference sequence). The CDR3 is CASGDARGRANSDYTF. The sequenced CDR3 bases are TGTGCCAGCGGTGATGCAAGGGGGAGGGCAAACTCC.

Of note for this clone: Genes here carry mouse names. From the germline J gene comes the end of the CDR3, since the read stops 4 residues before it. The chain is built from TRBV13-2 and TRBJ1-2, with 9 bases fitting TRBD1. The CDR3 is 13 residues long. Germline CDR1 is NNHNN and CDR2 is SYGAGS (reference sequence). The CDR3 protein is CASGVPGQGDYTF. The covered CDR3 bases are TGTGCCAGCGGTGTCCCGGGACAGGGC.

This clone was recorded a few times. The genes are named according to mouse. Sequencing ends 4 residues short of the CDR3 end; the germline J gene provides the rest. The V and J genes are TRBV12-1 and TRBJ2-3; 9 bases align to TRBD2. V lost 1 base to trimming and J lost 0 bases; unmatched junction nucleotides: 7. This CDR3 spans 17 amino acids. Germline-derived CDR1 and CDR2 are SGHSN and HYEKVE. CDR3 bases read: TGTGCCAGCTCTCTTGTCCGACTGGGGGCTAGTGCAGAA. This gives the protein CASSLVRLGASAE. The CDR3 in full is CASSLVRLGASAETLYF. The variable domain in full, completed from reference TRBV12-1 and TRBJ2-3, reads DSGVVQSPRHIIKEKGGRSVLTCIPISGHSNVVWYQQTLGKELKFLIQHYEKVERDKGFLPSRFSVQQFDDYHSEMNMSALELEDSAMYFCASSLVRLGASAETLYFGSGTRLTVL.

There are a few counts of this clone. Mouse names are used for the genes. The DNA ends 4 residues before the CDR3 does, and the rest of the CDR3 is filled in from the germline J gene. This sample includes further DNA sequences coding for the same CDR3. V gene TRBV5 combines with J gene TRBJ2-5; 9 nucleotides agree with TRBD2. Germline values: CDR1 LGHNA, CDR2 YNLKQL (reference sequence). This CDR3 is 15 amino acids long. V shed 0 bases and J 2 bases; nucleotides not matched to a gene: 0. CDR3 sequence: CASSQETGGQDTQYF. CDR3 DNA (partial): TGTGCCAGCAGCCAAGAGACTGGGGGCCAAGAC.

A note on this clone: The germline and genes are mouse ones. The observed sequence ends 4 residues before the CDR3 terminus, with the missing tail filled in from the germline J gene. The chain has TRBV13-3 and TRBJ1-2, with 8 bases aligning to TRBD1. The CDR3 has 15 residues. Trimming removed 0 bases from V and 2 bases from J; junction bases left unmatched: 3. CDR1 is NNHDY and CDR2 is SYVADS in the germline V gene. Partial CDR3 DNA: TGTGCCAGCAGTGATGGGACAGGGAGGAACTCC. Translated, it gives CASSDGTGRNS. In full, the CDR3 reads CASSDGTGRNSDYTF.